The source of this T cell receptor (beta chain) is a study of early T cells in non-severe SARS-CoV-2 infection. On the study more broadly: Chains were not paired, and sequencing was done on bulk RNA from unsorted whole blood. Study observations and caveats: A preference for anti-spike CD8 responses marked VDJdb matching, which missed private and CD4 specificities.

Germline values: CDR1 SGHTA, CDR2 FQGNSA. Deletions cut 2 bases from V and 4 bases from J, with 9 bases between. The CDR3 consists of 14 residues. This clonotype appeared many times. Antigen: not known. Individual cDNA molecules each received unique molecular identifiers attached to them. TCRdb re-called the 5' RACE reads with MiXCR, one entry per CDR3 protein. This table holds some 30,000 distinct CDR3 sequences, approximately 5.4% found once. Source material: whole blood. The clonotype originates from an adult who was a healthcare worker with PCR-confirmed SARS-CoV-2 infection or an uninfected control (not recorded which). The V call is TRBV7-2, the J call TRBJ1-3; no clear D gene. This chain's CDR3 is CASSLNPFGNTIYF. In DNA form, the CDR3 reads TGTGCCAGCAGCTTAAATCCATTCGGAAACACCATATATTTT.